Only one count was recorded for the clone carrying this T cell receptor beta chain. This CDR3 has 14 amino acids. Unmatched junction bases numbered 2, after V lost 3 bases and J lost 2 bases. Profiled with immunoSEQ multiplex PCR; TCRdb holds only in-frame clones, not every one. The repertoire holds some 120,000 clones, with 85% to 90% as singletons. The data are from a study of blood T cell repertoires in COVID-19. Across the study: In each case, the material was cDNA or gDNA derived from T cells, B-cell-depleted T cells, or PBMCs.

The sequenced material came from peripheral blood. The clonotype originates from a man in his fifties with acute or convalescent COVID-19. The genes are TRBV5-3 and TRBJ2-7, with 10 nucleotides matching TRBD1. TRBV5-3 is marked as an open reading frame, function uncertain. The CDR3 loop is CARSSGTGAYEQYF. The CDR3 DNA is TGTGCCAGAAGCTCGGGGACAGGGGCCTACGAGCAGTACTTC.